The 5 T cell receptor beta chains listed next were all sequenced from one sample in a study of cytomegalovirus exposure and HLA in healthy donors. A multiplex PCR was run with 60 Vbeta primers and 13 Jbeta primers. TCRdb's copy holds only in-frame clones and misses some; the assay was immunoSEQ multiplex PCR. The table records around 170,000 clones, 81% of them present only once. Source material: PBMCs. These TCRs come from a man aged 50 or older in good health and CMV-seronegative.

The chain couples TRBV5-1 to TRBJ2-3, with D tentatively TRBD2 (5 bases). Trimming removed 1 base at V and 1 base at J, with 13 bases between. There are 16 residues in the CDR3. Germline V gene sequence: CDR1 SGHRS, CDR2 YFSETQ. The CDR3 reads CASSLSGQPGTDTQYF. The CDR3 DNA follows: TGCGCCAGCAGCTTGAGCGGCCAGCCGGGCACAGATACGCAGTATTTT.

This chain uses TRBV7-9 with TRBJ2-6; D is undetermined. The CDR3 is made up of 13 amino acids. Between the trimmed V and J ends, which lost 8 bases and 4 bases, there was a span of 9 bases. Germline V lookup: CDR1 SEHNR, CDR2 FQNEAQ (reference sequence). CDR3 amino acids: CASGSAGANVLTF. CDR3 nucleotide sequence: TGTGCCAGCGGTTCTGCGGGGGCCAACGTCCTGACTTTC.

The rearrangement uses TRBV4-1 and TRBJ1-3; the D is unclear. Germline CDR1 is MGHRA and CDR2 is YSYEKL. With 0 bases removed from V and 0 bases from J, the gap between germline ends came to 9 bases. CDR3 length: 16 residues. The chain's CDR3 is CASSQDGSISGNTIYF. CDR3 in DNA: TGCGCCAGCAGCCAAGATGGTAGCATCTCTGGAAACACCATATATTTT.

The V and J genes are TRBV19 and TRBJ2-1; 13 nucleotides align to TRBD2. With 5 bases clipped from V and 7 bases from J, the junction kept 8 bases outside the gene matches. This CDR3 comprises 16 residues. CDR1 LNHDA and CDR2 SQIVND come from the germline V gene (reference sequence). The CDR3 here is CASSVELAGGRNEQFF. CDR3 DNA: TGTGCCAGTAGTGTCGAACTAGCGGGGGGGCGGAATGAGCAGTTCTTC.

This chain uses TRBV18 with TRBJ1-1; 7 positions match TRBD1. With 6 bases clipped from V and 0 bases from J, the junction kept 4 bases outside the gene matches. This CDR3 has 14 amino acids. Germline loops: CDR1 KGHSH, CDR2 LQKENI. CDR3 in amino acids: CASSQQGMNTEAFF. The CDR3 DNA sequence: TGTGCCAGCTCCCAACAGGGGATGAACACTGAAGCTTTCTTT.